This T cell receptor beta chain was identified during a study of blood T cell repertoires in COVID-19. For the study at large: Both acute and convalescent COVID-19 samples were obtained from the United States, Italy and Spain. T cells, B-cell-depleted T cells, or PBMCs provided the cDNA or gDNA that served as material.

The CDR3 is 15 residues long. CDR1 and CDR2 from the germline V gene are SSHAT and FNYEAQ (reference sequence). Trimming removed 6 bases from V and 5 bases from J; junction bases left unmatched: 7. The authors' processing: From reference gene primer amplification, estimates of nucleated cell counts were derived. The repertoire was sequenced with immunoSEQ multiplex PCR; TCRdb's copy has only in-frame clones and lacks some. For V, J and clone size, that table is used; D and trimming come from the DNA. Counted here are 50,000 or so clones, 87% occurring once; the ten biggest clones make up roughly 7.1%.

This sequence originates from a man aged 50 to 59 with active COVID-19. V is TRBV7-7 and J is TRBJ2-1; TRBD1 aligns across 10 bases. Material: peripheral blood. Written as DNA, the CDR3 is TGTGCCAGCAGTAGAGACAGGGGGCTAAACAATGAGCAGTTCTTC. Protein sequence: CASSRDRGLNNEQFF. Filled out from reference TRBV7-7 and TRBJ2-1, the complete variable domain reads GAGVSQSPRYKVTKRGQDVTLRCDPISSHATLYWYQQALGQGPEFLTYFNYEAQPDKSGLPSDRFSAERPEGSISTLTIQRTEQRDSAMYRCASSRDRGLNNEQFFGPGTRLTVL.